Listed below are T cell receptor beta chains from one sample, sequenced in a study of blood T cells in healthy people across ages. TCRdb re-called the 5' RACE reads with MiXCR, one entry per CDR3 protein. The top ten clones hold about 20% of a sample with approximately 1,100,000 distinct CDR3 sequences, more than 35% of them seen once. Specimen: blood. These receptors originate from a woman aged 60 to 75 in good health. Each CDR3 is given with its conserved first and last residue. A D gene is named only where the DNA matches it firmly.

j_call d_call v_call cdr3_aa
TRBJ2-1 . TRBV3-1 CASSQQVSGEQFF
TRBJ1-6 . TRBV6-5 CASSNNPGATCSFHF
TRBJ2-5 TRBD1 TRBV7-9 CASSWDRGAQETQYF
TRBJ2-1 . TRBV27 CASSFSLGLRAWGEQFF
TRBJ2-4 TRBD1 TRBV12-3/TRBV12-4 CASSRLTGGAAKNIQYF
TRBJ2-5 . TRBV20-1 CSAGGIQETQYF
TRBJ2-7 . TRBV21-1 CASRIMRGTGDLYEQYF
TRBJ2-5 . TRBV4-1 CASSEGGEEETQYF
TRBJ1-2 . TRBV29-1 CSVDSNAAGDYGYTF
TRBJ2-7 . TRBV20-1 CSVQQGIPYEQYF
TRBJ1-2 . TRBV7-2 CASSPLPSGYGYTF
TRBJ1-6 . TRBV2 CASSEVELSYNSPLHF
TRBJ2-4 . TRBV14 CASSSKLAREENIQYF
. TRBD1 TRBV9 CASSVGGGQGIYEQYF
TRBJ2-1 . TRBV28 CASSSGMHRIEQFF
TRBJ2-3 TRBD2 TRBV7-2 CASSLQLAGPGGNTDTQYF
. . TRBV5-1 CASSFASTTYEQYF
TRBJ2-3 TRBD2 TRBV2 CASRDYRLRGGGDTQYF
TRBJ2-4 TRBD1 TRBV28 CASSLTGTGLDIQYF
TRBJ2-3 TRBD1 TRBV29-1 CSVTDRGATDTQYF
TRBJ2-1 . TRBV27 CASRLGYDVGASYNEQFF
TRBJ2-1 TRBD2 TRBV30 CARGEGVPFF
TRBJ2-7 . TRBV10-3 CAISVSGGNEQYF
TRBJ2-5 . TRBV3-1 CASSQEWGQETQYF
TRBJ2-5 TRBD1 TRBV3-1 CASSQEPSRDRVKTQYF
TRBJ1-2 TRBD1 TRBV5-6 CASYTGGFYYGYTF
TRBJ2-3 . TRBV6-5 CASRSTGLDTQYF
TRBJ2-7 TRBD1 TRBV5-1 CASSREGQASYEQYF
TRBJ2-1 . TRBV29-1 CSVEPRAHTANEQFF
TRBJ2-5 TRBD2 TRBV5-1 CASSSGFLAGGLQETQYF
TRBJ2-5 TRBD2 TRBV10-2 CASSGVAGGSETQYF